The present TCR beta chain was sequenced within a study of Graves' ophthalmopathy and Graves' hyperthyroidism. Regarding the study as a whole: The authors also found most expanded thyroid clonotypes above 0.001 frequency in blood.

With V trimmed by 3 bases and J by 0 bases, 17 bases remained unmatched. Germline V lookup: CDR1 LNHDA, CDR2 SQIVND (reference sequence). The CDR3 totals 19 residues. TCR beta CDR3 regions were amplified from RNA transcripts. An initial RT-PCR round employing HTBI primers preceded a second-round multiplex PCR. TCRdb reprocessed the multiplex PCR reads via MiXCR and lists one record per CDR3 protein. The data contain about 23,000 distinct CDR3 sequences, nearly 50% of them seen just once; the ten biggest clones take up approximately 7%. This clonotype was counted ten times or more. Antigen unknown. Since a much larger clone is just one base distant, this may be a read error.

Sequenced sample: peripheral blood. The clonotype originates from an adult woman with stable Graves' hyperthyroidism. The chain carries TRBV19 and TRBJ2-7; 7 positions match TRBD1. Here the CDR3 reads CASSIHVFRGREFSYEQYF. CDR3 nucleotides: TGTGCCAGTAGTATCCACGTTTTCAGGGGGAGAGAATTCTCCTACGAGCAGTACTTC. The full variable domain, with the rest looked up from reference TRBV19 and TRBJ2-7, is DGGITQSPKYLFRKEGQNVTLSCEQNLNHDAMYWYRQDPGQGLRLIYYSQIVNDFQKGDIAEGYSVSREKKESFPLTVTSAQKNPTAFYLCASSIHVFRGREFSYEQYFGPGTRLTVT.